Listed below are T cell receptor beta chains from one sample, sequenced in a study of blood T cell repertoires in COVID-19. Repertoires were generated with immunoSEQ multiplex PCR, while TCRdb's copy carries only in-frame clones and drops some. The data show 200,000 to 250,000 clones, under 90% seen once. The sequenced material came from peripheral blood. The receptors come from a woman aged 80 or over with active or convalescent COVID-19. CDR3s include the opening cysteine and the closing phenylalanine or tryptophan. A D gene is named only where the DNA matches it firmly. The size entry is marked missing in some rows and otherwise reads once, few, many or a size class.

clone_size	v_call	d_call	j_call	cdr3_aa	cdr3_nt
.	TRBV29-1	TRBD1	TRBJ1-3	CSGGTGVMGNTIYF	TGCAGCGGAGGGACAGGGGTTATGGGAAACACCATATATTTT
.	TRBV3-1/TRBV3-2	.	TRBJ2-5	CASSPTGTVQETQYF	TGTGCCAGCAGCCCCACAGGGACGGTCCAAGAGACCCAGTACTTC
.	TRBV7-9	TRBD2	TRBJ2-1	CASSLQAGDYNEQFF	TGTGCCAGCAGCTTACAAGCGGGGGACTACAATGAGCAGTTCTTC
.	TRBV6-5	.	TRBJ2-1	CASSPPGYNEQFF	TGTGCCAGCAGCCCACCGGGCTACAATGAGCAGTTCTTC
.	TRBV14	TRBD2	TRBJ2-7	CASSRGGQYF	TGTGCCAGCAGCCGGGGGGGGCAGTACTTC
.	TRBV28	.	TRBJ1-4	CASRGWGESTNEKLFF	TGTGCCAGCAGGGGTTGGGGCGAATCAACTAATGAAAAACTGTTTTTT
few	TRBV6-5	TRBD1	TRBJ2-7	CASRQGGSYEQYF	TGTGCCAGCAGACAGGGGGGATCTTACGAGCAGTACTTC
.	TRBV3-1/TRBV3-2	TRBD1	TRBJ1-1	CASSQKDGKQGATEAFF	TGTGCCAGCAGCCAAAAAGACGGGAAACAGGGGGCGACTGAAGCTTTCTTT
.	TRBV3-1/TRBV3-2	.	TRBJ2-7	CASSRGASSSYEQYF	TGTGCCAGCAGCCGGGGAGCGTCCAGCTCCTACGAGCAGTACTTC
.	TRBV5-4	.	TRBJ1-1	CASSFWGREMNTEAFF	TGTGCCAGCAGCTTCTGGGGCAGGGAAATGAACACTGAAGCTTTCTTT
.	TRBV28	.	TRBJ1-2	CASSLGAFNYGYTF	TGTGCCAGCAGTTTGGGGGCCTTCAACTATGGCTACACCTTC
.	TRBV5-1	TRBD2	TRBJ2-1	CASSLGAGGVNEQFF	TGCGCCAGCAGCTTGGGTGCGGGGGGCGTGAATGAGCAGTTCTTC
.	TRBV5-1	TRBD1	TRBJ2-3	CASSYPTGDWASTDTQYF	TGCGCCAGCAGCTACCCAACAGGGGATTGGGCGAGCACAGATACGCAGTATTTT
.	TRBV29-1	.	TRBJ2-7	CSVAPDTYEQYF	TGCAGCGTTGCGCCCGACACCTACGAGCAGTACTTC
once	TRBV6-2/TRBV6-3	TRBD2	TRBJ2-2	CASSSLRGSRTGELFF	TGTGCCAGCAGTTCCCTTCGCGGGAGTCGTACCGGGGAGCTGTTTTTT
few	TRBV9	.	TRBJ1-3	CASSVGPGPGNTIYF	TGTGCCAGCAGCGTAGGTCCAGGGCCTGGAAACACCATATATTTT
.	TRBV27	TRBD2	TRBJ2-3	CASSLRAGASDTQYF	TGTGCCAGCAGTTTAAGGGCGGGAGCTTCAGATACGCAGTATTTT
.	TRBV5-1	TRBD1	TRBJ2-3	CASSSGQGTDTQYF	TGCGCCAGCAGCTCCGGACAGGGAACAGATACGCAGTATTTT